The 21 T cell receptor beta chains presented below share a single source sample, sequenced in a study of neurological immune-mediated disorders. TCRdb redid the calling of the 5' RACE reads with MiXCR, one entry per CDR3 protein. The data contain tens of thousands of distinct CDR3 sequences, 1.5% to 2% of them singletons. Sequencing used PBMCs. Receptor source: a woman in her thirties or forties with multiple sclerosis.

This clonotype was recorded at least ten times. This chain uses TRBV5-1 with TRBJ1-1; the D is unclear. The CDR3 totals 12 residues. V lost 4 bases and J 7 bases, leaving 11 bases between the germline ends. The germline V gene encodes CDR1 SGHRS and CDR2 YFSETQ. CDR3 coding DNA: TGCGCCAGCAGCGGGAGTGGGTATGAAGCTTTCTTT. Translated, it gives CASSGSGYEAFF.

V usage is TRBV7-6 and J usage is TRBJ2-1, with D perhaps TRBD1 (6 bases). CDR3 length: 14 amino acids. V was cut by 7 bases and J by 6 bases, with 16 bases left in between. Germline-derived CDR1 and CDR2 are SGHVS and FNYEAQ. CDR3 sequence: CASTLPIGGNEQFF. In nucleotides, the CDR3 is TGTGCCAGCACCCTCCCAATAGGGGGCAATGAGCAGTTCTTC.

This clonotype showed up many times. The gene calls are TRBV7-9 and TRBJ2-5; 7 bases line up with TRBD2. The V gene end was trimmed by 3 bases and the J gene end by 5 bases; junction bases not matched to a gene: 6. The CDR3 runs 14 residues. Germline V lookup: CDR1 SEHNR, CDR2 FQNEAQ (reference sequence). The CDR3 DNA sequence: TGTGCCAGCAGCTTCGGACTAGGCCTTGAGACCCAGTACTTC. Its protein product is CASSFGLGLETQYF.

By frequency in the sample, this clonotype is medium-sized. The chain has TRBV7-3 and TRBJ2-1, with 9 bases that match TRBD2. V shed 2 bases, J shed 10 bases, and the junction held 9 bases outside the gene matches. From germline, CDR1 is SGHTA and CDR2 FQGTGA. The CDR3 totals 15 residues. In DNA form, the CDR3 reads TGTGCCAGCAGCTTAGGCGGGGGGGCCTCTCGAGAGCAGTTCTTC. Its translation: CASSLGGGASREQFF.

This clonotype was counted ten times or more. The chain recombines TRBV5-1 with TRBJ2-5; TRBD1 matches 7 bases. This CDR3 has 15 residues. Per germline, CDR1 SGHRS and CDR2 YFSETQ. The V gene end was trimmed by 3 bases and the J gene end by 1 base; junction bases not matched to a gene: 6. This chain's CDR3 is CASSSRAGGQETQYF. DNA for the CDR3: TGCGCCAGCAGCTCAAGGGCAGGGGGCCAAGAGACCCAGTACTTC. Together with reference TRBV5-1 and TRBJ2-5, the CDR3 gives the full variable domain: KAGVTQTPRYLIKTRGQQVTLSCSPISGHRSVSWYQQTPGQGLQFLFEYFSETQRNKGNFPGRFSGRQFSNSRSEMNVSTLELGDSALYLCASSSRAGGQETQYFGPGTRLLVL.

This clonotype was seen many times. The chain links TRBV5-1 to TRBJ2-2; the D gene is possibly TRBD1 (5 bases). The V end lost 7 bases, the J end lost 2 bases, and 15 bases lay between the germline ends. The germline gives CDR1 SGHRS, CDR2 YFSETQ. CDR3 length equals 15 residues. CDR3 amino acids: CASGAVTANTGELFF. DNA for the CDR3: TGCGCCAGCGGAGCCGTGACAGCAAACACCGGGGAGCTGTTTTTT.

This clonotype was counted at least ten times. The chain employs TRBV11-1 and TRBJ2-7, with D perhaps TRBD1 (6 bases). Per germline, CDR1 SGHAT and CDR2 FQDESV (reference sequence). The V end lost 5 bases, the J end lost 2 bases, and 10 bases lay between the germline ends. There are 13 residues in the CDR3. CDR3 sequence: CASSRDTAYEQYF. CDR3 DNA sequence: TGTGCCAGCAGCCGGGACACCGCCTACGAGCAGTACTTC. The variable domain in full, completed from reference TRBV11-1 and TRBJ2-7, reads EAEVAQSPRYKITEKSQAVAFWCDPISGHATLYWYRQILGQGPELLVQFQDESVVDDSQLPKDRFSAERLKGVDSTLKIQPAELGDSAMYLCASSRDTAYEQYFGPGTRLTVT.

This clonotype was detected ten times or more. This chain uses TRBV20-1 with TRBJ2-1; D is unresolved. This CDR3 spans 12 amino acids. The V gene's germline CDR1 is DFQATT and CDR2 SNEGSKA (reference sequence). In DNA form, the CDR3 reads TGCTTGTGCCAGAGCTCCTACAATGAGCAGTTCTTC. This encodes CLCQSSYNEQFF.

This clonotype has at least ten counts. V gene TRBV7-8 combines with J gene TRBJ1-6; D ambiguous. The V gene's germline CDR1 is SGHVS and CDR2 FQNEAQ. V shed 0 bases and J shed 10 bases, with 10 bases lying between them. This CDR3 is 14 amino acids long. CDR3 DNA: TGTGCCAGCAGCTTAGCTGGGGTTGGATCACCCCTCCACTTT. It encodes CASSLAGVGSPLHF.

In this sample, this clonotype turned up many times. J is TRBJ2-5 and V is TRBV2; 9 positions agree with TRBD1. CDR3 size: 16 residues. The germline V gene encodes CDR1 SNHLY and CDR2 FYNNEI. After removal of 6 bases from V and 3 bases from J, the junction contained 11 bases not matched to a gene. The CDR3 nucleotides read TGTGCCAGCAGCGGGAGACAGGGGGAATGGGAAGAGACCCAGTACTTC. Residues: CASSGRQGEWEETQYF.

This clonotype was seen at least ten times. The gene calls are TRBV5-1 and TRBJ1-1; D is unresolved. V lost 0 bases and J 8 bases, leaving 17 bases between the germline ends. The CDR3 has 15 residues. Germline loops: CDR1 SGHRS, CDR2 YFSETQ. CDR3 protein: CASSLVQSVRLEAFF. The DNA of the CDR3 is TGCGCCAGCAGCTTGGTACAGTCGGTCAGGCTAGAAGCTTTCTTT. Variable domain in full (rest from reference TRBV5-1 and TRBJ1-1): KAGVTQTPRYLIKTRGQQVTLSCSPISGHRSVSWYQQTPGQGLQFLFEYFSETQRNKGNFPGRFSGRQFSNSRSEMNVSTLELGDSALYLCASSLVQSVRLEAFFGQGTRLTVV.

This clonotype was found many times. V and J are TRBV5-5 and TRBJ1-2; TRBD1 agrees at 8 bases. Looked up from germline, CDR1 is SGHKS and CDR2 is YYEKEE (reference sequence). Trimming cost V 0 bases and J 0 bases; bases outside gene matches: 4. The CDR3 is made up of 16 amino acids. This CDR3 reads CASSLAWGQANYGYTF. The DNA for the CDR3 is TGTGCCAGCAGCTTGGCCTGGGGACAGGCTAACTATGGCTACACCTTC.

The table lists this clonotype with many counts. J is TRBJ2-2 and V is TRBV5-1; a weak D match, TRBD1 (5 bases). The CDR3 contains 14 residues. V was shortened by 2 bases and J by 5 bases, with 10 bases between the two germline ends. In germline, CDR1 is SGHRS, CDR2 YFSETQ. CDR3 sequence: CASSLKGQTGELFF. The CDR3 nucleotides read TGCGCCAGCAGCTTAAAGGGGCAAACCGGGGAGCTGTTTTTT. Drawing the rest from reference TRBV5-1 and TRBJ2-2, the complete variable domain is KAGVTQTPRYLIKTRGQQVTLSCSPISGHRSVSWYQQTPGQGLQFLFEYFSETQRNKGNFPGRFSGRQFSNSRSEMNVSTLELGDSALYLCASSLKGQTGELFFGEGSRLTVL.

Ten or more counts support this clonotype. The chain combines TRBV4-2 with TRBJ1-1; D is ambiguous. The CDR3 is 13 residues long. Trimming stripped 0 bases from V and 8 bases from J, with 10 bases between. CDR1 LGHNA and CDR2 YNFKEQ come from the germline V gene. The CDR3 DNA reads TGTGCCAGCAGCCAAGATCGCGGATACGAAGCTTTCTTT. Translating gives CASSQDRGYEAFF.

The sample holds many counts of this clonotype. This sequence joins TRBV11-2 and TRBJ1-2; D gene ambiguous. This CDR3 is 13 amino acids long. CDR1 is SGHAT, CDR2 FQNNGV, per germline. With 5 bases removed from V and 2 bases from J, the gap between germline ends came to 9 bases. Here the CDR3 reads CASSPVWNYGYTF. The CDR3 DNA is TGTGCCAGCAGCCCCGTCTGGAACTATGGCTACACCTTC.

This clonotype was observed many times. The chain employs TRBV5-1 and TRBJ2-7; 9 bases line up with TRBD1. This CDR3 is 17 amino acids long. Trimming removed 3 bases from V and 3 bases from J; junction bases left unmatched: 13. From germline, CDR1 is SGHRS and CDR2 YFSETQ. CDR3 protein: CASSSRATGGFVYEQYF. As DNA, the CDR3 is TGCGCCAGCAGCTCTAGAGCCACAGGGGGCTTTGTCTACGAGCAGTACTTC.

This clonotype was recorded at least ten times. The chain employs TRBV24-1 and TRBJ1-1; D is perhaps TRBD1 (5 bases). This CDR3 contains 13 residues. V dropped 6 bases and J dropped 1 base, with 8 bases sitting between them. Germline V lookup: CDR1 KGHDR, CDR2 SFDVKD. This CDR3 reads CATSRGPNTEAFF. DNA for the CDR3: TGTGCCACCAGTCGGGGCCCGAACACTGAAGCTTTCTTT.

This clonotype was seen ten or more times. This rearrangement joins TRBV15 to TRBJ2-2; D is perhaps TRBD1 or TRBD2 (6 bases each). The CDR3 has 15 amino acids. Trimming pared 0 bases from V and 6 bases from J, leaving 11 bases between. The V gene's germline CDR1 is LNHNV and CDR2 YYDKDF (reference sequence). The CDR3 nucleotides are TGTGCCACCAGCAGAGATGGGGGGCTCGCCGGGGAGCTGTTTTTT. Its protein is CATSRDGGLAGELFF.

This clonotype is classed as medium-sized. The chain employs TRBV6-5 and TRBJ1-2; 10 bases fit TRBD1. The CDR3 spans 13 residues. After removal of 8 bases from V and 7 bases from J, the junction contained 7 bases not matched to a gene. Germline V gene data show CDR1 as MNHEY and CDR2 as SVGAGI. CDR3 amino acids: CASVDRGQGGYTF. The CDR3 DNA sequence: TGTGCCAGCGTTGACAGGGGGCAGGGTGGCTACACCTTC.

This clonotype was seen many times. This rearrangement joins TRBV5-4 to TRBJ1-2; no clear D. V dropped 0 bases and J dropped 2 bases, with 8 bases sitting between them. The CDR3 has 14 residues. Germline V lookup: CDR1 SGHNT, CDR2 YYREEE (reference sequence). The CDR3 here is CASSLGGQNYGYTF. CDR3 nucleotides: TGTGCCAGCAGCTTGGGCGGGCAGAACTATGGCTACACCTTC.

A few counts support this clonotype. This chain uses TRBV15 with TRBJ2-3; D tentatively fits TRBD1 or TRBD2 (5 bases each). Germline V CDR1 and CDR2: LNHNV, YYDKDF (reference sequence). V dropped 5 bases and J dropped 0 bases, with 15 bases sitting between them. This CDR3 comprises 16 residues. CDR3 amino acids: CATSWTGAVSTDTQYF. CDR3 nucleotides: TGTGCCACCAGCTGGACCGGGGCAGTAAGCACAGATACGCAGTATTTT.